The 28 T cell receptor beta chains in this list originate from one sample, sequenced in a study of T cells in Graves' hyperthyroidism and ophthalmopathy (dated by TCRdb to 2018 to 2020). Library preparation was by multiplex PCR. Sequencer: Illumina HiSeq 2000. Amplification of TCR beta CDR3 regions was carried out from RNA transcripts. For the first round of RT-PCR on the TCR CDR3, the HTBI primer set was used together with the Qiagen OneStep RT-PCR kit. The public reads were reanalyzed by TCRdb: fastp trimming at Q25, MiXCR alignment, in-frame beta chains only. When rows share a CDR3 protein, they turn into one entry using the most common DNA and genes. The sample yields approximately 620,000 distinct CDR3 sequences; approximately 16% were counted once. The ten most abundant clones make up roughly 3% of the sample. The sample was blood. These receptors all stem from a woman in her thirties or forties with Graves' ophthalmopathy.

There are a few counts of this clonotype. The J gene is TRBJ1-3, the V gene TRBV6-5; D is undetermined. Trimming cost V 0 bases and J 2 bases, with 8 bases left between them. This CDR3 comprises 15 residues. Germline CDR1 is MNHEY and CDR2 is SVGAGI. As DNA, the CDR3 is TGTGCCAGCAGTTACTCGATGACTACTGGAAACACCATATATTTT. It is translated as CASSYSMTTGNTIYF.

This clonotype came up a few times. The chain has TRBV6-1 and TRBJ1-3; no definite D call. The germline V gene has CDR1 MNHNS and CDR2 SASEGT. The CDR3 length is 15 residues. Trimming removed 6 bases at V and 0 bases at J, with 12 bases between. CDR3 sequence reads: CASRGPVPSGNTIYF. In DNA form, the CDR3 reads TGTGCCAGCAGAGGCCCGGTCCCCTCTGGAAACACCATATATTTT.

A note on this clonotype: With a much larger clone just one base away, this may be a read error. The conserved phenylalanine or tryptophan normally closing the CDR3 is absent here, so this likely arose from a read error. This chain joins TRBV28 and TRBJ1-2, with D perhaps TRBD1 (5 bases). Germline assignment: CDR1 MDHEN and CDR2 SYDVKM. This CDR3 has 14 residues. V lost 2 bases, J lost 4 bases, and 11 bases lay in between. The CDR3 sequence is CASSLGGEVYGYTY. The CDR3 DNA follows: TGTGCCAGCAGTTTAGGAGGGGAGGTCTATGGCTACACCTAC.

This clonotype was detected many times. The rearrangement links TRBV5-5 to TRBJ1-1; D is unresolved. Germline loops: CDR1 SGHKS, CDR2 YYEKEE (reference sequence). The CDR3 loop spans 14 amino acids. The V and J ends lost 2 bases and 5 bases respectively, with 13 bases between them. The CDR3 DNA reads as TGTGCCAGCAGCTTCGGAGACGGCGGAACTGAAGCTTTCTTT. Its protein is CASSFGDGGTEAFF.

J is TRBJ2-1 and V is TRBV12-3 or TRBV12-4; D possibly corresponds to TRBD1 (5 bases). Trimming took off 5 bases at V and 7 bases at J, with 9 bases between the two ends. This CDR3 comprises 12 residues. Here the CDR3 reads CASSPTANEQFF. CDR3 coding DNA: TGTGCCAGCAGTCCGACAGCAAATGAGCAGTTCTTC.

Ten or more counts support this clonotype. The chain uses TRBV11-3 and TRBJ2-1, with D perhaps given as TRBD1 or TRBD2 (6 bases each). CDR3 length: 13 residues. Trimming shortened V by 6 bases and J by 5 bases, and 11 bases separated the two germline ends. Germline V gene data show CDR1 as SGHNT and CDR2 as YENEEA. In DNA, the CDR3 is TGTGCCAGCAGAGGGGGGCCGAACAATGAGCAGTTCTTC. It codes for CASRGGPNNEQFF.

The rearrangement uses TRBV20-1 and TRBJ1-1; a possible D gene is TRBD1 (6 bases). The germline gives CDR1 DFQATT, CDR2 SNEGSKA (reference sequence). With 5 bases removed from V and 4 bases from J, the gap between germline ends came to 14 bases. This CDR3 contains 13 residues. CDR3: CSAQAEGGTEAFF. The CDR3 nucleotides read TGCAGTGCTCAAGCCGAGGGGGGCACTGAAGCTTTCTTT.

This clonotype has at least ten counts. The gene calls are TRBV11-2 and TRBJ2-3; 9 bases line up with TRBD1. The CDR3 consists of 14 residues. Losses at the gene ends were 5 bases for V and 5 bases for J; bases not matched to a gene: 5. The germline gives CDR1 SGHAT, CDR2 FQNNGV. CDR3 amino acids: CASSIQGAGDTQYF. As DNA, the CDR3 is TGTGCCAGCAGCATACAGGGGGCTGGAGATACGCAGTATTTT.

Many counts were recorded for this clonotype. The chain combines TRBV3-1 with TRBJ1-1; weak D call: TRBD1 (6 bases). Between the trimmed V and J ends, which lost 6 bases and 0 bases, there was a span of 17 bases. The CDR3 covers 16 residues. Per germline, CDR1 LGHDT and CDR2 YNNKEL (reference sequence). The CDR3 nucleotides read TGTGCCAGCAGTCCGGCCGGGCAGGGGTTGAACACTGAAGCTTTCTTT. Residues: CASSPAGQGLNTEAFF. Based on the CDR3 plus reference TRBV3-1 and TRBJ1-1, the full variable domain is DTAVSQTPKYLVTQMGNDKSIKCEQNLGHDTMYWYKQDSKKFLKIMFSYNNKELIINETVPNRFSPKSPDKAHLNLHINSLELGDSAVYFCASSPAGQGLNTEAFFGQGTRLTVV.

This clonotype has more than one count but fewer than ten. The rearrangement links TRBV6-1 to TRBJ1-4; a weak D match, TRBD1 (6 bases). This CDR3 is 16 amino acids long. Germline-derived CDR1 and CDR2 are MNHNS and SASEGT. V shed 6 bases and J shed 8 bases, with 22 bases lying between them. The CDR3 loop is CASRGAYGGGNEKLFF. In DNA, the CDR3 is TGTGCCAGCAGGGGGGCCTACGGGGGCGGGAACGAAAAACTGTTTTTT.

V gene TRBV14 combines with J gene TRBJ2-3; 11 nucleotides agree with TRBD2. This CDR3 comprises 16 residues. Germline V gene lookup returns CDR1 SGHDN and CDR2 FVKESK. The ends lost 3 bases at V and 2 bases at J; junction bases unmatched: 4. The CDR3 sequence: CASSHLLAGDTDTQYF. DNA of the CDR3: TGTGCCAGCAGCCACCTACTAGCGGGAGACACAGATACGCAGTATTTT.

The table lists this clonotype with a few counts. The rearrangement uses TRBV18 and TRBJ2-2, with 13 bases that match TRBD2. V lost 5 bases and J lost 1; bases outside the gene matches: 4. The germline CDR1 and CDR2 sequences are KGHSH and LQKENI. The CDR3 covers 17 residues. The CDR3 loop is CASSAGTSGENTGELFF. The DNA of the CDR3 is TGTGCCAGCTCAGCCGGGACTAGCGGGGAGAACACCGGGGAGCTGTTTTTT. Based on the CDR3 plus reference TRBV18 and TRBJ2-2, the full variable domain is NAGVMQNPRHLVRRRGQEARLRCSPMKGHSHVYWYRQLPEEGLKFMVYLQKENIIDESGMPKERFSAEFPKEGPSILRIQQVVRGDSAAYFCASSAGTSGENTGELFFGEGSRLTVL.

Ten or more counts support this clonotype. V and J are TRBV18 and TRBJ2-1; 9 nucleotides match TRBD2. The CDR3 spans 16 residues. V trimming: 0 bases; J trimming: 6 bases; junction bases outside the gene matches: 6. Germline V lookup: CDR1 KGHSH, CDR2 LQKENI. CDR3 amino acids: CASSPPIAGAGNEQFF. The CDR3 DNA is TGTGCCAGCTCACCACCGATAGCGGGAGCAGGCAATGAGCAGTTCTTC.

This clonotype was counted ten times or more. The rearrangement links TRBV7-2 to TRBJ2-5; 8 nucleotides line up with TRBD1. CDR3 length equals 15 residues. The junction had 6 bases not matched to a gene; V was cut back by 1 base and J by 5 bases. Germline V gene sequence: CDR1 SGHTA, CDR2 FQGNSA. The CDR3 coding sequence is TGTGCCAGCAGCTTAGTTGCAGGGGGCTGGGAGACCCAGTACTTC. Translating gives CASSLVAGGWETQYF.

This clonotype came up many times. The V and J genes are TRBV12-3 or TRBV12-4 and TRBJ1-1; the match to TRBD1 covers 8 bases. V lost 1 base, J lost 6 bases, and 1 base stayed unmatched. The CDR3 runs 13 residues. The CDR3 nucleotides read TGTGCCAGCAGTTTAGTACAGGGGGCTGAAGCTTTCTTT. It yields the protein CASSLVQGAEAFF.

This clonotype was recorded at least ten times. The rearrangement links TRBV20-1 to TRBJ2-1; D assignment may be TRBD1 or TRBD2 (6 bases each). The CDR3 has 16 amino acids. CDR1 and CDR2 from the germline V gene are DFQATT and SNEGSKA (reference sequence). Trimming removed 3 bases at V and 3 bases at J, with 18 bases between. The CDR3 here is CSASEQGRGVYNEQFF. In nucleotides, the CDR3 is TGCAGTGCTAGTGAACAGGGTAGGGGGGTCTACAATGAGCAGTTCTTC.

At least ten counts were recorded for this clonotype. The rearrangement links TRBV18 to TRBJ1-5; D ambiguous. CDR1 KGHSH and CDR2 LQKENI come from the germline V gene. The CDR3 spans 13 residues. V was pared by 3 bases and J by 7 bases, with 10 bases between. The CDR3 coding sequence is TGTGCCAGCTCACCCCTAAGAGAGCAGCCCCAGCATTTT. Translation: CASSPLREQPQHF.

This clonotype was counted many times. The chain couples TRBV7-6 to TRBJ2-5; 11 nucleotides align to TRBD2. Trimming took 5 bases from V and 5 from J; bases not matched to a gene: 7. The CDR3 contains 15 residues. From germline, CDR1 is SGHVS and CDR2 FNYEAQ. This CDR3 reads CASSPTSGGRETQYF. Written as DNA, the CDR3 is TGTGCCAGCAGCCCCACTAGCGGGGGAAGGGAGACCCAGTACTTC.

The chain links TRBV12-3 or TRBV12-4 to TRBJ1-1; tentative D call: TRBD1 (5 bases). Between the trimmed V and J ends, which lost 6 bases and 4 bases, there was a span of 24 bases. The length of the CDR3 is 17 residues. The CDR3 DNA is TGTGCCAGCAGCCGCGGGGAGGCAGGGCTAAGGATCACTGAAGCTTTCTTT. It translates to CASSRGEAGLRITEAFF.

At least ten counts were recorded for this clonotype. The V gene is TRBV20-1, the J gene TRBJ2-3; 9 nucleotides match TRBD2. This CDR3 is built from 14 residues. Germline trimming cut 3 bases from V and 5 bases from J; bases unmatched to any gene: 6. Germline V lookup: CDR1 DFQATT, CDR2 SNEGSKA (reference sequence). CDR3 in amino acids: CSASAGGHGDTQYF. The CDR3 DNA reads TGCAGTGCTAGTGCGGGAGGGCATGGAGATACGCAGTATTTT.

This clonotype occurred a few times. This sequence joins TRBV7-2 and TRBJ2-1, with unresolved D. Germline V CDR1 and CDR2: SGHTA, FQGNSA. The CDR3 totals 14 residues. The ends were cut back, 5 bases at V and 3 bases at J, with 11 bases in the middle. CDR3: CASSGYGFYNEQFF. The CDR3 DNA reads TGTGCCAGCAGCGGATACGGGTTCTACAATGAGCAGTTCTTC.

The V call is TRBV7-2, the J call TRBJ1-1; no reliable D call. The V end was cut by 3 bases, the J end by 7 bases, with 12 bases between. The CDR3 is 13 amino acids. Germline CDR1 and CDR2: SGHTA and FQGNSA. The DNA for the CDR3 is TGTGCCAGCAGCTTTGGGTGGGCGGGTGAAGCTTTCTTT. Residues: CASSFGWAGEAFF.

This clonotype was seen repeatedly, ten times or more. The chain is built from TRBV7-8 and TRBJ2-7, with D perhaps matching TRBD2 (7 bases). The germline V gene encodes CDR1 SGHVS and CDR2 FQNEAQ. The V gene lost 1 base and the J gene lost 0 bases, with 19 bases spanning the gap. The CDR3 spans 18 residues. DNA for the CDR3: TGTGCCAGCAGCTTAGGGCGAATCAGGGCGGGGGCCTCCTACGAGCAGTACTTC. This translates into CASSLGRIRAGASYEQYF. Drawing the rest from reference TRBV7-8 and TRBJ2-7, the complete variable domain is GAGVSQSPRYKVAKRGQDVALRCDPISGHVSLFWYQQALGQGPEFLTYFQNEAQLDKSGLPSDRFFAERPEGSVSTLKIQRTQQEDSAVYLCASSLGRIRAGASYEQYFGPGTRLTVT.

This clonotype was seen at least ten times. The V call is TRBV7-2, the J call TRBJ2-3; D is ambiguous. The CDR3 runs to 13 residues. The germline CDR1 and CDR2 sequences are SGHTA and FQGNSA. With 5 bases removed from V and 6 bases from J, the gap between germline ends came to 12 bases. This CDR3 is CASSQSLADTQYF. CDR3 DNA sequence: TGTGCCAGCAGCCAGTCCTTGGCGGATACGCAGTATTTT.

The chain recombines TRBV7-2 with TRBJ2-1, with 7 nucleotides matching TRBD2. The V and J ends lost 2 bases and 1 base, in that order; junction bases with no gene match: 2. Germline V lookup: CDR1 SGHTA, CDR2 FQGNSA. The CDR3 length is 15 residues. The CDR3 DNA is TGTGCCAGCAGCTTACGGCGGGAGTCCTACAATGAGCAGTTCTTC. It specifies CASSLRRESYNEQFF.

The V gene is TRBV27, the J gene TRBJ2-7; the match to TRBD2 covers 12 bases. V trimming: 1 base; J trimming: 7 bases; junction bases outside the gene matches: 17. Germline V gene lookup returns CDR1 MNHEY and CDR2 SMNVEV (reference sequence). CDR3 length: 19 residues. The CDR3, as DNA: TGTGCCAGCAGTTTATTCCCCCTTGGCCTAGCGGGGGGGTTCGGTGAGCAGTACTTC. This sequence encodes CASSLFPLGLAGGFGEQYF.

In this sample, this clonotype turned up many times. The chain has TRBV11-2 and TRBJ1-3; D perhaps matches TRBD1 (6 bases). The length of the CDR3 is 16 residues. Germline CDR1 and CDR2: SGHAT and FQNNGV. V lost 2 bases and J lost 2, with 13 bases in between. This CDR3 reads CASSLRGARTGNTIYF. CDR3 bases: TGTGCCAGCAGCTTACGGGGGGCGCGGACTGGAAACACCATATATTTT. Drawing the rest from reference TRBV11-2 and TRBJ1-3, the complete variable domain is EAGVAQSPRYKIIEKRQSVAFWCNPISGHATLYWYQQILGQGPKLLIQFQNNGVVDDSQLPKDRFSAERLKGVDSTLKIQPAKLEDSAVYLCASSLRGARTGNTIYFGEGSWLTVV.

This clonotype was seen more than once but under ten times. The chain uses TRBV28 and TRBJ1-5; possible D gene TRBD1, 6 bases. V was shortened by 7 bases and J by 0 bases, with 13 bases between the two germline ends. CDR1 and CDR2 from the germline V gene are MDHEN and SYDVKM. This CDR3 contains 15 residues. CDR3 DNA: TGTGCCAGCACTCTACAGGGTTTTAGCAATCAGCCCCAGCATTTT. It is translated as CASTLQGFSNQPQHF.